The text below deals with one T cell receptor (beta chain). Its cognate antigen has yet to be identified. The record has no base qualities; no much larger clone is one base away. The germline V gene yields SGHTA for CDR1 and FQGNSA for CDR2. Trimming at the junction amounts to 1 base on V and 0 bases on J, and the germline ends lie 4 bases apart. The CDR3 has 15 amino acids, counting the end cysteine and phenylalanine. CDR3 DNA is the only sequence kept; it has 45 bases, read in frame from the first base. TCRbeta CDR3 regions were amplified from genomic DNA using the immunoSEQ Assay, a bias-controlled multiplex PCR. On the authors' methods: Nucleated cell counts per sample were estimated from amplification of reference gene primers within the assay. Sequence reads were collapsed and filtered to measure the absolute abundance of every unique TCRbeta CDR3 rearrangement. For each sample, productive Simpson clonality was calculated as the square root of Simpson's diversity index across productive rearrangements. The table comes from immuneACCESS by way of TCRdb, which keeps in-frame sequences with V and J called. Part of the clones is missing from these tables; in studies checked, under half for an unresolved V gene and the rest for unknown reasons. V, J and clone size were drawn from that table, and D and trimming were deduced from the DNA. The table for this sample lists approximately 74,000 clones; roughly 86% of them were counted only once. The top ten clones comprise 1.5% to 2% of the sample.

These data belong to a study of blood T cell repertoires in COVID-19 (dated by TCRdb to about 2020). Regarding the complete study: The collaborator samples originated in the United States, Italy and Spain and spanned the acute and convalescent phases of COVID-19. The prospective study material was composed of cDNA or gDNA derived from T cells, B-cell-depleted T cells, or PBMCs. The dataset comprised deeply sampled blood TCRbeta repertoires from subjects exposed to, actively infected with, or recovered from COVID-19. The repertoires were released in a freely available public database intended as a resource for research on the immune response to SARS-CoV-2. The samples were drawn from two sources: the first 160 participants of the ongoing ImmuneRACE study, and 1,200 or so subjects contributed by 6 global collaborators. Sample metadata almost always included a de-identified subject ID, COVID-19 status, age in years and sex. Where available, HLA class I and class II types were taken from metadata supplied by the sample provider and were not determined by assay-based typing.

On the study overall, not on this receptor specifically: Clinical and demographic metadata were provided uncurated, with the amount varying by source and participant.

Each collaborating institution followed its own protocols to collect whole blood in K2EDTA tubes. Collaborator samples were shipped for TCRbeta analysis as frozen whole blood, isolated PBMCs, or DNA extracted from either sample type. Here the chain combines TRBV7-2 and TRBJ2-6; too little of a D gene remains to name it. The TCR was taken from a woman aged 55 to 70 with acute or convalescent COVID-19. The sample taken for sequencing was peripheral blood. The DNA is as follows: TGTGCCAGCAGCTTAGTTAGCTCTGGGGCCAACGTCCTGACTTTC. Its protein product is CASSLVSSGANVLTF. Full variable domain (CDR3 extended with the reference TRBV7-2 and TRBJ2-6 proteins): GAGVSQSPSNKVTEKGKDVELRCDPISGHTALYWYRQSLGQGLEFLIYFQGNSAPDKSGLPSDRFSAERTGGSVSTLTIQRTQQEDSAVYLCASSLVSSGANVLTFGAGSRLTVL.